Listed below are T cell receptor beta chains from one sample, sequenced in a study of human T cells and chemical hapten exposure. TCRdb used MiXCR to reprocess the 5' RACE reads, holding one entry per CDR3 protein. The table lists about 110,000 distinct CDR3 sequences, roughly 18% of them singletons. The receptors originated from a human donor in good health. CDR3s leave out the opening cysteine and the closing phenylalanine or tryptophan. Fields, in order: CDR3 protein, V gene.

ASSFPRFDTDTQY	TRBV28
ASSYYPGPDEQY	TRBV5-1
ASSLFRGGQSQY	TRBV28
ASSYLRPDRGKDTQY	TRBV28
ASSYTGNNYGYT	TRBV7-9
ATSRQGLTDTQY	TRBV24-1
ASSPSGTGDEQF	TRBV9
ASSPPGVDSPLH	TRBV28
ASSPAPIRGAEAF	TRBV18
ASSLLVRSYNEQF	TRBV27
ASSVQIFQPQH	TRBV6-1
ASSPPTATSGNLDGANVLT	TRBV4-1
ASSSRTKLVYEQY	TRBV27
ASSYRGSETQY	TRBV6-5
ASSLGTGLNQPQH	TRBV27
SASGRALGNEQF	TRBV20-1
ASSHPSGTGGDRIQY	TRBV7-9
ASRPRTGPGNTIY	TRBV6-5
AISGEPDYGYT	TRBV10-3
AWSLGQGQETQY	TRBV30